Listed below are T cell receptor beta chains from one sample, sequenced in a study of blood T cell repertoires in COVID-19. The assay was immunoSEQ multiplex PCR, and TCRdb's table has in-frame clones only and misses some. The sample has some 290,000 clones, nearly 90% seen once. Sequencing was performed on peripheral blood. These receptors were obtained from a woman in her thirties or forties with COVID-19, enrolled during active disease. Both conserved end residues are part of each CDR3. D genes are given only for firm matches. Expanded clones get a size class; other rows say once, few or many, or leave the size out.

v_call: TRBV5-1
j_call: TRBJ2-7
d_call: TRBD2
clone_size: NA
cdr3_aa: CASTLAGVPYEQYF
cdr3_nt: TGCGCCAGCACCCTAGCGGGGGTTCCCTACGAGCAGTACTTC

v_call: TRBV2
j_call: TRBJ2-1
d_call: TRBD2
clone_size: NA
cdr3_aa: CATCGPGRNFCNEQFF
cdr3_nt: TGTGCCACCTGTGGGCCCGGGAGGAACTTTTGCAATGAGCAGTTCTTC

v_call: TRBV5-1
j_call: TRBJ1-2
d_call: TRBD1
clone_size: NA
cdr3_aa: CASSLGGTGPTRNYGYTF
cdr3_nt: TGCGCCAGCAGCTTGGGGGGGACAGGACCTACCCGTAACTATGGCTACACCTTC

v_call: TRBV27
j_call: TRBJ1-2
d_call: TRBD1
clone_size: NA
cdr3_aa: CASSLLGQVEGYTF
cdr3_nt: TGTGCCAGCAGTTTATTGGGACAGGTGGAAGGCTACACCTTC

v_call: TRBV7-9
j_call: TRBJ1-5
d_call: NA
clone_size: NA
cdr3_aa: CASSLDADSNQPQHF
cdr3_nt: TGTGCCAGCAGCTTAGATGCAGATAGCAATCAGCCCCAGCATTTT

v_call: TRBV7-9
j_call: TRBJ1-1
d_call: TRBD1
clone_size: NA
cdr3_aa: CASSRGTGGWTEAFF
cdr3_nt: TGTGCCAGCAGCCGAGGGACAGGGGGATGGACTGAAGCTTTCTTT

v_call: TRBV27
j_call: TRBJ1-1
d_call: TRBD1
clone_size: few
cdr3_aa: CASSLWGTGEAFF
cdr3_nt: TGTGCCAGCAGTTTATGGGGGACAGGTGAAGCTTTCTTT

v_call: TRBV5-1
j_call: TRBJ1-5
d_call: TRBD1
clone_size: few
cdr3_aa: CASSPGQGGQPQHF
cdr3_nt: TGCGCCAGCAGCCCGGGACAGGGTGGCCAGCCCCAGCATTTT

v_call: TRBV7-9
j_call: TRBJ1-1
d_call: NA
clone_size: NA
cdr3_aa: CASRYGGPNTEAFF
cdr3_nt: TGTGCCAGCAGGTACGGAGGGCCGAACACTGAAGCTTTCTTT

v_call: TRBV30
j_call: TRBJ1-4
d_call: NA
clone_size: NA
cdr3_aa: CAWRPISAGEKLFF
cdr3_nt: TGTGCCTGGAGGCCCATCTCAGCGGGTGAAAAACTGTTTTTT

v_call: TRBV27
j_call: TRBJ2-2
d_call: TRBD2
clone_size: NA
cdr3_aa: CASSLSSSGRFGELFF
cdr3_nt: TGTGCCAGCAGTTTATCGTCTAGCGGGAGATTCGGGGAGCTGTTTTTT

v_call: TRBV3-1/TRBV3-2
j_call: TRBJ2-3
d_call: NA
clone_size: few
cdr3_aa: CASSQRSSGDTQYF
cdr3_nt: TGTGCCAGCAGCCAACGTTCCTCCGGAGATACGCAGTATTTT

v_call: TRBV4-3
j_call: TRBJ1-2
d_call: NA
clone_size: NA
cdr3_aa: CASSRSTGFGPGYTF
cdr3_nt: TGCGCCAGCAGCCGATCCACAGGCTTTGGACCAGGCTACACCTTC

v_call: TRBV28
j_call: TRBJ1-5
d_call: NA
clone_size: NA
cdr3_aa: CASSPALPGRGNQPQHF
cdr3_nt: TGTGCCAGCAGTCCCGCCCTGCCAGGCCGAGGCAATCAGCCCCAGCATTTT